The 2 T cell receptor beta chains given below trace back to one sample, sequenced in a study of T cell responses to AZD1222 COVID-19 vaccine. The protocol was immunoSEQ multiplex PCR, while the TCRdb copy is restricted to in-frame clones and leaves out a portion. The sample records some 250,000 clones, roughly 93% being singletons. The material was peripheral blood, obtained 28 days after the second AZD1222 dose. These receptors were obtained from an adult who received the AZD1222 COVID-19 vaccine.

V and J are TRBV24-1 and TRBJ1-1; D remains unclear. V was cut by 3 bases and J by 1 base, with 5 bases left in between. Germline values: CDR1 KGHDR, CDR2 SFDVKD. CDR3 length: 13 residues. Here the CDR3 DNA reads TGTGCCACCAGTGATCGAGAGAACACTGAAGCTTTCTTT. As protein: CATSDRENTEAFF.

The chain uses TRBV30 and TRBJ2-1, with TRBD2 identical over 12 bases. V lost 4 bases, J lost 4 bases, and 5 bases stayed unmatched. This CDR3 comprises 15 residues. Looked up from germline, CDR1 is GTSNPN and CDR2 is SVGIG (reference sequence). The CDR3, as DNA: TGTGCCTGGACCGGACTAGCGGGAACTTACAATGAGCAGTTCTTC. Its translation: CAWTGLAGTYNEQFF.